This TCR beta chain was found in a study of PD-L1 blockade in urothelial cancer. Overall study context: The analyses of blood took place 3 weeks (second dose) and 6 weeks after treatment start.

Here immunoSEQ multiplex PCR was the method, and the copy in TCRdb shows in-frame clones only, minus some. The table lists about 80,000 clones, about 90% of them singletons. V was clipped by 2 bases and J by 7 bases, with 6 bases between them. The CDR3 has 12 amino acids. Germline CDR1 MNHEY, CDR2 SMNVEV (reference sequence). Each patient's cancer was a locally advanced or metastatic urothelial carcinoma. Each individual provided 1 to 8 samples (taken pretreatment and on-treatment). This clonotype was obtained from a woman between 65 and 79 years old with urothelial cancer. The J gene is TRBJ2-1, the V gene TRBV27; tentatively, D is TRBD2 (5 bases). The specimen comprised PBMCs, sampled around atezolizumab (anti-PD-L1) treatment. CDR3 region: CASSLRGNEQFF. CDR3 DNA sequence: TGTGCCAGCAGTTTACGGGGAAATGAGCAGTTCTTC.